This paragraph reports one TCR beta chain. The antigen remains undetermined. The data were taken from a study of lymphopenia after photon versus proton radiotherapy. Broader study findings: Oligoclonal CD8+ Temra expansion after nadir drove photon patients' diversity drop. Photon-treated patients lost naive T cells and TCR diversity; proton-treated stayed stable. Larger post-nadir TCR diversity loss correlated inversely with survival in deceased patients. Better survival with proton therapy was suggested as possible, not demonstrated.

Per germline, CDR1 SGHNT and CDR2 YYREEE (reference sequence). V shed 0 bases and J shed 4 bases, with 10 bases lying between them. The CDR3 runs to 14 residues. Produced via immunoSEQ multiplex PCR; TCRdb's table is partial and in-frame only. Counted here are about 160,000 clones, 88% occurring once; the ten biggest clones make up around 5%. The rearrangement joins TRBV5-4 to TRBJ1-2; no clear D. The TCR sequence derives from a man aged 50 to 60 with gastric cancer. Source: peripheral blood, taken from a patient treated with photon-based radiotherapy. The CDR3 protein is CASSLGGKTYGYTF. The CDR3 nucleotides read TGTGCCAGCAGCTTGGGCGGGAAAACCTATGGCTACACCTTC.